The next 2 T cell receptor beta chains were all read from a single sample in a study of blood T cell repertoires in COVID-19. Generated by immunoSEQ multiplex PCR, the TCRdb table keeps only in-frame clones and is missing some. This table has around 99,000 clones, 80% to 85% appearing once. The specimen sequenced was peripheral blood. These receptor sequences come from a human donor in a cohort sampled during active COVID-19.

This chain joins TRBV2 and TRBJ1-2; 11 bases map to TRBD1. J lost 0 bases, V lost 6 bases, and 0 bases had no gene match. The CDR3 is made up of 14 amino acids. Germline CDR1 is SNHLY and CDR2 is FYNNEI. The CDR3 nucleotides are TGTGCCAGCAGGGACAGGGGGCCTAACTATGGCTACACCTTC. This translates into CASRDRGPNYGYTF. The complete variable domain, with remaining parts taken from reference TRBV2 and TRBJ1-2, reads EPEVTQTPSHQVTQMGQEVILRCVPISNHLYFYWYRQILGQKVEFLVSFYNNEISEKSEIFDDQFSVERPDGSNFTLKIRSTKLEDSAMYFCASRDRGPNYGYTFGSGTRLTVV.

The CDR3 DNA sequence: TGTGCCAGCAGTACCGGACAGGGGGGCAATGAAAAACTGTTTTTT. This gives the protein CASSTGQGGNEKLFF. The V call is TRBV2, the J call TRBJ1-4; 10 bases fit TRBD1. The CDR3 spans 15 residues. J was trimmed by 5 bases and V by 5 bases; bases with no gene match: 5. Germline lookup yields CDR1 SNHLY and CDR2 FYNNEI.